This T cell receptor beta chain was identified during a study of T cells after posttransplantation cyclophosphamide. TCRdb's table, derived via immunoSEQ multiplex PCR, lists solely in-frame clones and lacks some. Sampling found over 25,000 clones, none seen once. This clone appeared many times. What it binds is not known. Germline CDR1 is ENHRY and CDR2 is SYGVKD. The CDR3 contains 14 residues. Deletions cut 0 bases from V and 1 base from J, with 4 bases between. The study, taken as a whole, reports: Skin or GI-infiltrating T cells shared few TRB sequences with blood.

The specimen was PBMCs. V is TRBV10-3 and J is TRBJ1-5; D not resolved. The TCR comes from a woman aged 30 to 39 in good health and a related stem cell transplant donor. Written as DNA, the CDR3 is TGTGCCATCAGTGAGTCCAGAAGCAATCAGCCCCAGCATTTT. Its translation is CAISESRSNQPQHF.